Listed below are T cell receptor beta chains from one sample, sequenced in a study of shared clonotypes between healthy human individuals. Some clones are missing from TCRdb's copy, which holds only in-frame ones; the method was immunoSEQ multiplex PCR. The sample lists around 240,000 clones, 65% seen once, with around 10% in the top ten. Sequencing was carried out using memory CD4+ T cells sorted from blood. Receptors were obtained from a man aged 30 to 45 in good health. The CDR3 runs from the conserved cysteine through the conserved F or W. D genes are given only for firm matches. Only part of the rows carry a size: once, few, many, or a class if the clone is expanded.

v_gene: TRBV7-8; abundance: many; d_gene: .; j_gene: TRBJ1-2; len: 15; CDR3nt: TGTGCCAGCAGCTCCAGACTGCAAACCCTCTATGGCTACACCTTC; CDR3aa: CASSSRLQTLYGYTF
v_gene: TRBV2; abundance: few; d_gene: TRBD1; j_gene: TRBJ1-5; len: 15; CDR3nt: TGTGCCAGCACCCAGGGGGTGGCGAACAATCAGCCCCAGCATTTT; CDR3aa: CASTQGVANNQPQHF
v_gene: TRBV7-8; abundance: .; d_gene: .; j_gene: TRBJ2-1; len: 13; CDR3nt: TGTGCCAGCAGCTTAGGGGACTACAATGAGCAGTTCTTC; CDR3aa: CASSLGDYNEQFF
v_gene: TRBV5-6; abundance: .; d_gene: .; j_gene: TRBJ1-5; len: 15; CDR3nt: TGTGCCAGCAGCTTGTACGGGGGCGCCCCGGAGCCCCAGCATTTT; CDR3aa: CASSLYGGAPEPQHF
v_gene: TRBV5-6; abundance: .; d_gene: .; j_gene: TRBJ2-2; len: 14; CDR3nt: TGTGCCAGCAGCCGTACACAGGGAACCGGGGAGCTGTTTTTT; CDR3aa: CASSRTQGTGELFF
v_gene: TRBV6-1; abundance: few; d_gene: .; j_gene: TRBJ2-3; len: 12; CDR3nt: TGTGCCAGCAGCGCAGTTGGGGGTACGCAGTATTTT; CDR3aa: CASSAVGGTQYF
v_gene: TRBV7-9; abundance: once; d_gene: TRBD1; j_gene: TRBJ2-3; len: 15; CDR3nt: TGTGCCAGCAGCCCGCGGACAGGGAACCCAGATACGCAGTATTTT; CDR3aa: CASSPRTGNPDTQYF
v_gene: TRBV7-9; abundance: .; d_gene: .; j_gene: TRBJ1-1; len: 13; CDR3nt: TGTGCCAGCAGCTTCCAGGGTAACACTGAAGCTTTCTTT; CDR3aa: CASSFQGNTEAFF
v_gene: TRBV5-1; abundance: few; d_gene: TRBD1; j_gene: TRBJ2-1; len: 14; CDR3nt: TGCGCCAGCAGCTTAGGGACAGCGAGTAATGAGCAGTTCTTC; CDR3aa: CASSLGTASNEQFF
v_gene: TRBV7-8; abundance: .; d_gene: .; j_gene: TRBJ2-1; len: 15; CDR3nt: TGTGCCAGCAGCTTCCAATCGGGACGGGACAATGAGCAGTTCTTC; CDR3aa: CASSFQSGRDNEQFF
v_gene: TRBV6-5; abundance: few; d_gene: .; j_gene: TRBJ2-7; len: 14; CDR3nt: TGTGCCAGCAGAGTAACCGAGGGAAAACACGAGCAGTACTTC; CDR3aa: CASRVTEGKHEQYF
v_gene: TRBV20-1; abundance: .; d_gene: .; j_gene: TRBJ2-3; len: 11; CDR3nt: TGCAGTGCTAGAGATCCAGATACGCAGTATTTT; CDR3aa: CSARDPDTQYF
v_gene: TRBV10-3; abundance: .; d_gene: .; j_gene: TRBJ2-1; len: 16; CDR3nt: TGTGCCATCAGTGAGCCCGGGTCTCCGCGCCACAATGAGCAGTTCTTC; CDR3aa: CAISEPGSPRHNEQFF
v_gene: TRBV11-2; abundance: .; d_gene: TRBD1; j_gene: TRBJ2-3; len: 14; CDR3nt: TGTGCCAGCAGCTTCGACAGGGGGCGGGATACGCAGTATTTT; CDR3aa: CASSFDRGRDTQYF
v_gene: TRBV28; abundance: .; d_gene: .; j_gene: TRBJ2-7; len: 12; CDR3nt: TGTGCCAGCGGTGGGGGGCTCTACGAGCAGTACTTC; CDR3aa: CASGGGLYEQYF